A single sample gave rise to the 32 T cell receptor beta chains below, sequenced in a study of identical twins' blood T cells. Using its own MiXCR run on the 5' RACE reads, TCRdb lists one record per CDR3 protein. The repertoire holds roughly 340,000 distinct CDR3 sequences, with over 25% as singletons. Sequencing was done on a sample of PBMCs. The receptors derive from a woman between 18 and 49 years old in good health.

Only a few counts were recorded for this clonotype. This chain links TRBV20-1 with TRBJ1-1; D perhaps matches TRBD1 (5 bases). Germline CDR1 DFQATT, CDR2 SNEGSKA (reference sequence). The CDR3 contains 15 residues. V was pared by 6 bases and J by 0 bases, with 17 bases between. Written as DNA, the CDR3 is TGCAGTGCGATCGGAGACAGTCCTATGAACACTGAAGCTTTCTTT. The encoded protein is CSAIGDSPMNTEAFF.

In its sample, this clonotype was seen a few times. Germline is not matched at one junction end, which may reflect a read error. The chain carries TRBV2 and TRBJ2-3; 12 nucleotides agree with TRBD2. This CDR3 has 11 amino acids. The V gene's germline CDR1 is SNHLY and CDR2 FYNNEI. In DNA, the CDR3 is TGTGCCAGCAGTGGGACTAGCGGGAAGGATTTT. This gives the protein CASSGTSGKDF.

The sample holds a few counts of this clonotype. CDR3 sequence (DNA): TGTGCCAGCAGTACGGGCCAATCCCGTTTGAACGAGCAGTACTTC. Its translation: CASSTGQSRLNEQYF. The chain couples TRBV6-2 or TRBV6-3 to TRBJ2-7; D is ambiguous. Germline V CDR1 and CDR2: MNHEY, SVGEGT. The CDR3 length is 15 residues. With 5 bases removed from V and 5 bases from J, the gap between germline ends came to 19 bases.

This clonotype was seen more than once but under ten times. CDR3 sequence (DNA): TGCAGCGTTGAAGAACCGAACTATGGCTACACCTTC. Amino acids: CSVEEPNYGYTF. V and J are TRBV29-1 and TRBJ1-2; D uncertain. Germline V gene sequence: CDR1 SQVTM, CDR2 ANQGSEA. V was clipped by 0 bases and J by 2 bases, with 4 bases between them. The CDR3 is 12 residues long.

This chain links TRBV27 with TRBJ2-3; possibly TRBD1 for D (6 bases). CDR1 and CDR2 from the germline V gene are MNHEY and SMNVEV (reference sequence). The V gene lost 2 bases and the J gene lost 1 base, with 16 bases spanning the gap. The CDR3 length is 17 residues. The CDR3 DNA follows: TGTGCCAGCAGTTTAGGTCGACAGGTGCGGGGCACAGATACGCAGTATTTT. Its protein product is CASSLGRQVRGTDTQYF.

The rearrangement joins TRBV20-1 to TRBJ2-1, with 10 bases lining up with TRBD2. The CDR3 is 14 amino acids. Germline values: CDR1 DFQATT, CDR2 SNEGSKA (reference sequence). V was pared by 1 base and J by 6 bases, with 3 bases of the junction left unmatched. CDR3 DNA sequence: TGCAGTGCTAGAGGAGGGACTAGCGTCAATGAGCAGTTCTTC. It yields the protein CSARGGTSVNEQFF.

For this clonotype: A much bigger clone sits one base away, suggesting this may be a read error. V is TRBV27 and J is TRBJ2-7, with unresolved D. Looked up from germline, CDR1 is MNHEY and CDR2 is SMNVEV (reference sequence). V dropped 4 bases and J dropped 3 bases, with 10 bases sitting between them. CDR3 size: 13 residues. The CDR3 protein is CASSCQGGYEQYF. CDR3 nucleotides: TGTGCCAGCAGTTGTCAAGGTGGCTACGAGCAGTACTTC.

This clonotype was detected a few times. The chain couples TRBV3-1 to TRBJ2-1; TRBD2 agrees at 12 bases. J gave up 8 bases and V 3 bases, and 2 bases lay outside the gene matches. Germline CDR1 is LGHDT and CDR2 is YNNKEL (reference sequence). This CDR3 contains 14 residues. Here the CDR3 reads CASSHLAGGDEQFF. For the CDR3, the DNA is TGTGCCAGCAGCCACCTAGCGGGAGGGGATGAGCAGTTCTTC.

This clonotype occurred a few times. The CDR3 bases are TGTGCCAGCAGCCAAGATGGCTCCTACAATGAGCAGTTCTTC. Its translation is CASSQDGSYNEQFF. V is TRBV3-1 and J is TRBJ2-1; D gene unclear. V lost 0 bases, J lost 0 bases, and 3 bases lay in between. The CDR3 contains 14 residues. Per the germline V gene, CDR1 is LGHDT and CDR2 is YNNKEL (reference sequence).

A note on this clonotype: At one of its ends the junction is not consistent with the germline gene, which may arise from a read error. The rearrangement uses TRBV10-3 and TRBJ2-1; TRBD2 matches at 7 bases. Germline CDR1 and CDR2: ENHRY and SYGVKD. The CDR3 covers 16 residues. The DNA for the CDR3 is TGTGCCATCAGTGATACGACTAGCTGGATCTACAATGAGCGGTTCTTC. It is translated as CAISDTTSWIYNERFF.

This clonotype has only one observation. The V gene is TRBV7-9, the J gene TRBJ1-2; 7 nucleotides match TRBD1. Looked up from germline, CDR1 is SEHNR and CDR2 is FQNEAQ (reference sequence). The CDR3 has 15 residues. V was clipped by 4 bases and J by 4 bases; unmatched bases: 9. CDR3 sequence: CASSSFPGGVYGYTF. In DNA form, the CDR3 reads TGTGCCAGCAGCTCATTCCCAGGGGGTGTCTATGGCTACACCTTC.

The chain is built from TRBV6-5 and TRBJ2-4; TRBD1 or TRBD2 may be the D gene (5 bases each). Trimming cost V 5 bases and J 5 bases, with 16 bases left between them. Germline V gene data show CDR1 as MNHEY and CDR2 as SVGAGI. CDR3 size: 15 residues. The CDR3 loop reads CASSAVGRGQNIQYF. In nucleotides, the CDR3 is TGTGCCAGCAGTGCTGTGGGCCGGGGCCAAAACATTCAGTACTTC.

This clonotype was observed a single time. This may come from a read error, since a much larger clone is one base off. This chain joins TRBV20-1 and TRBJ1-2; D gene ambiguous. The CDR3 is made up of 16 amino acids. Trimming shortened V by 2 bases and J by 13 bases, and 29 bases separated the two germline ends. CDR1 and CDR2 from the germline V gene are DFQATT and SNEGSKA (reference sequence). The CDR3 loop reads CSARRPSESFSPLFTF. The CDR3 DNA is TGCAGTGCTAGACGCCCTTCCGAAAGTTTTTCTCCCCTCTTCACCTTC.

V gene TRBV29-1 combines with J gene TRBJ2-2; TRBD1 is a possible D gene (5 bases). Trimming stripped 8 bases from V and 3 bases from J, with 13 bases between. Germline lookup yields CDR1 SQVTM and CDR2 ANQGSEA. This CDR3 contains 13 residues. The CDR3: CSSRVGDTGELFF. In nucleotides, the CDR3 is TGCAGCTCCAGGGTAGGGGACACCGGGGAGCTGTTTTTT.

This clonotype was detected a few times. The V gene is TRBV3-1, the J gene TRBJ2-1, with D possibly TRBD2 on 6 matching bases. Germline CDR1 is LGHDT and CDR2 is YNNKEL (reference sequence). The CDR3 length is 15 residues. The V and J ends lost 1 base and 6 bases respectively, with 13 bases between them. The CDR3 bases are TGTGCCAGCAGCCAAGTGAGCGGGCTACTCAATGAGCAGTTCTTC. It specifies CASSQVSGLLNEQFF.

This clonotype was seen a few times. The chain uses TRBV3-1 and TRBJ1-2; the match to TRBD1 covers 7 bases. Trimming took 8 bases from V and 8 from J; bases not matched to a gene: 11. CDR1 is LGHDT and CDR2 is YNNKEL in the germline V gene (reference sequence). CDR3 size: 13 residues. CDR3 DNA sequence: TGTGCCAGCGGGTGGACAGGAGAAGGAGGCTACACCTTC. Protein sequence: CASGWTGEGGYTF.

The V and J genes are TRBV7-2 and TRBJ1-5, with D possibly TRBD1 on 5 matching bases. This CDR3 contains 14 residues. Germline-derived CDR1 and CDR2 are SGHTA and FQGNSA. V was trimmed by 2 bases and J by 7 bases, leaving 12 bases between them. The CDR3 region has the DNA TGTGCCAGCAGCTTATGGGGGATCGGGCAGCCCCAGCATTTT. Residues: CASSLWGIGQPQHF.

In its sample, this clonotype was seen a few times. The chain recombines TRBV7-9 with TRBJ2-1; D is undetermined. Germline loops: CDR1 SEHNR, CDR2 FQNEAQ (reference sequence). The ends were cut back, 2 bases at V and 9 bases at J, with 11 bases in the middle. This CDR3 is 13 amino acids long. This CDR3 is CASSLLGISEQFF. In nucleotides, the CDR3 is TGTGCCAGCAGCTTACTGGGAATATCTGAGCAGTTCTTC.

The sample holds many counts of this clonotype. This chain links TRBV12-3 or TRBV12-4 with TRBJ1-1, with D unclear. Deletions cut 2 bases from V and 11 bases from J, with 15 bases between. The length of the CDR3 is 13 residues. The CDR3 spells CASSLKAGPAAFF. CDR3 DNA sequence: TGTGCCAGCAGTTTAAAAGCGGGCCCTGCGGCTTTCTTT.

The table lists this clonotype with a few counts. The V and J genes are TRBV18 and TRBJ1-3; unclear D gene. The length of the CDR3 is 14 residues. The germline gives CDR1 KGHSH, CDR2 LQKENI. Trimming cost V 8 bases and J 0 bases, with 11 bases left between them. The CDR3 spells CASQDSLSGNTIYF. CDR3 nucleotide sequence: TGTGCCAGCCAGGACTCCCTCTCTGGAAACACCATATATTTT. The full variable domain, completed using reference TRBV18 and TRBJ1-3, is NAGVMQNPRHLVRRRGQEARLRCSPMKGHSHVYWYRQLPEEGLKFMVYLQKENIIDESGMPKERFSAEFPKEGPSILRIQQVVRGDSAAYFCASQDSLSGNTIYFGEGSWLTVV.

This rearrangement joins TRBV7-2 to TRBJ2-7; possibly TRBD1 for D (6 bases). This CDR3 is built from 13 residues. Germline lookup yields CDR1 SGHTA and CDR2 FQGNSA. Trimming stripped 5 bases from V and 3 bases from J, with 11 bases between. This CDR3 is CASSEGHLYEQYF. The CDR3 DNA reads TGTGCCAGCAGCGAGGGACATCTCTACGAGCAGTACTTC.

This rearrangement joins TRBV11-2 to TRBJ2-2; D perhaps matches TRBD1 (6 bases). With 6 bases removed from V and 11 bases from J, the gap between germline ends came to 13 bases. Germline CDR1 and CDR2: SGHAT and FQNNGV. The CDR3 covers 12 residues. CDR3 DNA sequence: TGTGCCAGCAGTTTACAGGGTATAGAGCTGTTTTTT. Encoded protein: CASSLQGIELFF.

The J gene is TRBJ1-2, the V gene TRBV7-9; D gene uncertain. CDR1 SEHNR and CDR2 FQNEAQ come from the germline V gene (reference sequence). This CDR3 has 12 residues. CDR3 in amino acids: CAIERAVSGYTF. The CDR3 region has the DNA TGTGCAATTGAGCGGGCGGTATCTGGCTACACCTTC.

CDR3 protein: CASSRPGVSGANVLTF. DNA for the CDR3: TGCGCCAGCAGTCGACCAGGGGTATCCGGGGCCAACGTCCTGACTTTC. The chain has TRBV5-1 and TRBJ2-6; TRBD1 might be the D (6 bases). Trimming took off 5 bases at V and 4 bases at J, with 16 bases between the two ends. The CDR3 has 16 amino acids. CDR1 SGHRS and CDR2 YFSETQ come from the germline V gene.

V gene TRBV12-3 or TRBV12-4 combines with J gene TRBJ2-7, with TRBD1 matching over 9 bases. The CDR3 has 15 residues. Trimming took 3 bases from V and 3 from J; bases not matched to a gene: 6. This CDR3 is CASSFRGTGNYEQYF. In nucleotides, the CDR3 is TGTGCCAGCAGTTTTAGAGGGACAGGGAACTACGAGCAGTACTTC.

Regarding this clonotype: This may be a read error, as it is one base from a much larger clone. This chain uses TRBV29-1 with TRBJ2-2; tentative D call: TRBD2 (5 bases). This CDR3 contains 11 residues. Germline V gene data show CDR1 as SQVTM and CDR2 as ANQGSEA. The CDR3, as DNA: TGCAGCGCGGGATATACCGAGGAGCTGTTTTTT. Its protein is CSAGYTEELFF.

The chain carries TRBV4-3 and TRBJ2-1; TRBD2 agrees at 7 bases. CDR1 is LGHNA and CDR2 is YSLEER in the germline V gene. V shed 0 bases and J 6 bases; nucleotides not matched to a gene: 2. The CDR3 has 14 residues. The CDR3 DNA is TGCGCCAGCAGCCAAGATCCGGGAGGCAATGAGCAGTTCTTC. Protein: CASSQDPGGNEQFF.

This clonotype has more than one count but fewer than ten. CDR3 sequence (DNA): TGCAGCGTTGTTCCGGCAACGGAGGGCACTGAAGCTTTCTTT. Translating gives CSVVPATEGTEAFF. This chain links TRBV29-1 with TRBJ1-1; D ambiguous. V lost 4 bases and J 4 bases, leaving 16 bases between the germline ends. Germline-derived CDR1 and CDR2 are SQVTM and ANQGSEA. There are 14 residues in the CDR3.

The chain links TRBV28 to TRBJ1-4, with 8 bases matching TRBD1. The V gene end was trimmed by 4 bases and the J gene end by 11 bases; junction bases not matched to a gene: 6. The length of the CDR3 is 13 residues. CDR1 is MDHEN, CDR2 SYDVKM, per germline. The CDR3 DNA follows: TGTGCCAGCAGTTCTCGACAGGGGAAGAAACTGTTTTTT. Residues: CASSSRQGKKLFF.

This clonotype was seen many times. The rearrangement uses TRBV10-3 and TRBJ1-1; D is perhaps TRBD1 (6 bases). CDR1 is ENHRY, CDR2 SYGVKD, per germline. The ends were cut back, 2 bases at V and 10 bases at J, with 14 bases in the middle. This CDR3 region has 13 residues. The CDR3 sequence is CAISEAPGVSAFF. CDR3 nucleotide sequence: TGTGCCATCAGTGAGGCGCCAGGGGTATCAGCTTTCTTT.

This clonotype was observed a few times. The rearrangement joins TRBV9 to TRBJ2-2, with D uncertain. CDR3 size: 12 residues. The V and J ends lost 4 bases and 6 bases respectively, with 7 bases between them. Germline V lookup: CDR1 SGDLS, CDR2 YYNGEE. CDR3 in DNA: TGTGCCAGCAGCTTAAACCCCGGGGAGCTGTTTTTT. As protein: CASSLNPGELFF.

Only a few counts were recorded for this clonotype. V and J are TRBV10-3 and TRBJ2-4; 8 bases map to TRBD2. Germline CDR1 ENHRY, CDR2 SYGVKD. The CDR3 is 15 amino acids. The trim removed 10 bases at V and 6 bases at J, leaving 14 bases unmatched. Here the CDR3 DNA reads TGTGCCACCCTAGATGTAGGTAGCGGGGTAAACATTCAGTACTTC. This codes for CATLDVGSGVNIQYF.